Listed below are T cell receptor beta chains from one sample, sequenced in a study of regulatory T cells in long-lasting Graves disease. TCRdb reanalysed the multiplex PCR reads using MiXCR and keeps one entry per CDR3 protein. Here the sample spans a few hundred thousand distinct CDR3 sequences, around 20% being singletons. The data were also submitted as part of a second study, on T cells in Graves' hyperthyroidism and ophthalmopathy.

Sequencing was performed on peripheral blood mononuclear cells (PBMCs), taken at new diagnosis, from a patient treated with antithyroid drugs. These receptor sequences come from a young woman with Graves disease. The CDR3 runs from the conserved cysteine through the conserved F or W. The order of the fields is V gene, CDR3 length, CDR3 protein.

V gene: TRBV20-1; CDR3 length: 14; CDR3 protein: CSASEGGDVETQYF
V gene: TRBV12-3/TRBV12-4; CDR3 length: 16; CDR3 protein: CASSEALLAGGYTQYF
V gene: TRBV19; CDR3 length: 15; CDR3 protein: CASTWTATSTDTQYF
V gene: TRBV10-2; CDR3 length: 14; CDR3 protein: CASSGRQGWNEQFF
V gene: TRBV6-1; CDR3 length: 16; CDR3 protein: CASSEAASGGPYEQYF
V gene: TRBV24-1; CDR3 length: 13; CDR3 protein: CATSEGAGTEAFF
V gene: TRBV28; CDR3 length: 14; CDR3 protein: CASSLQGVGEKLFF
V gene: TRBV6-1; CDR3 length: 12; CDR3 protein: CASSEAHYEQYF
V gene: TRBV6-1; CDR3 length: 11; CDR3 protein: CAVQKFTEAFF
V gene: TRBV10-3; CDR3 length: 14; CDR3 protein: CAISGTGVSYEQYF
V gene: TRBV28; CDR3 length: 13; CDR3 protein: CASSPENTGELFF
V gene: TRBV7-9; CDR3 length: 17; CDR3 protein: CASSILAGGPDTDTQYF
V gene: TRBV11-2; CDR3 length: 15; CDR3 protein: CASSLGGESGNTIYF
V gene: TRBV5-1; CDR3 length: 15; CDR3 protein: CASSFGQGATGELFF
V gene: TRBV20-1; CDR3 length: 16; CDR3 protein: CSAAQIGKAKGETQYF
V gene: TRBV5-6; CDR3 length: 16; CDR3 protein: CASTPQQGYSGNEQFF
V gene: TRBV7-9; CDR3 length: 18; CDR3 protein: CASSLAAGQGLGFDEQYF
V gene: TRBV18; CDR3 length: 16; CDR3 protein: CASSPRARQGKSGYTF
V gene: TRBV2; CDR3 length: 16; CDR3 protein: CASSEAPGPSKDEQFF
V gene: TRBV25-1; CDR3 length: 13; CDR3 protein: CASSYRGNEKLFF
V gene: TRBV19; CDR3 length: 13; CDR3 protein: CASMGDRHYGYTF
V gene: TRBV28; CDR3 length: 15; CDR3 protein: CASSGAGPGTDTQYF
V gene: TRBV28; CDR3 length: 13; CDR3 protein: CASRMDSPYEQYF
V gene: TRBV7-9; CDR3 length: 14; CDR3 protein: CASSLRQGGDEQFF
V gene: TRBV20-1; CDR3 length: 10; CDR3 protein: CSARDYEQYF
V gene: TRBV19; CDR3 length: 14; CDR3 protein: CASTAGTPQETQYF
V gene: TRBV19; CDR3 length: 15; CDR3 protein: CASSIIQEDTGELFF
V gene: TRBV5-1; CDR3 length: 18; CDR3 protein: CASSAGGGIGTVTDTQYF
V gene: TRBV6-1; CDR3 length: 12; CDR3 protein: CASSGEGYGYTF
V gene: TRBV28; CDR3 length: 14; CDR3 protein: CASMGRSSGNTIYF
V gene: TRBV10-3; CDR3 length: 17; CDR3 protein: CAISERTGFDVTGELFF
V gene: TRBV4-2; CDR3 length: 15; CDR3 protein: CASSKDSQSPYGYTF
V gene: TRBV7-8; CDR3 length: 16; CDR3 protein: CASSQTERGSTDTQYF
V gene: TRBV3-1; CDR3 length: 17; CDR3 protein: CASSHPTGAGGGETQYF
V gene: TRBV2; CDR3 length: 16; CDR3 protein: CASTSQGQIQNQPQHF
V gene: TRBV28; CDR3 length: 16; CDR3 protein: CASSPGGGPSSYEQYF
V gene: TRBV9; CDR3 length: 15; CDR3 protein: CASSVVASGQETQYF
V gene: TRBV6-4; CDR3 length: 13; CDR3 protein: CARGTAGNSPLHF
V gene: TRBV2; CDR3 length: 17; CDR3 protein: CASSEVRGANSGNTIYF
V gene: TRBV9; CDR3 length: 15; CDR3 protein: CASSDSGQVEQPQHF
V gene: TRBV7-6; CDR3 length: 13; CDR3 protein: CASSSPGNTEAFF
V gene: TRBV3-1; CDR3 length: 14; CDR3 protein: CASSQEMGTYGYTF
V gene: TRBV12-3/TRBV12-4; CDR3 length: 14; CDR3 protein: CASSKRDSSAGYTF
V gene: TRBV2; CDR3 length: 12; CDR3 protein: CANHRGQETQYF
V gene: TRBV11-2; CDR3 length: 15; CDR3 protein: CASSPIAGRHNEQFF
V gene: TRBV24-1; CDR3 length: 15; CDR3 protein: CATSDPGLRAGELFF
V gene: TRBV5-1; CDR3 length: 14; CDR3 protein: CASSSPKTVYGYTF
V gene: TRBV2; CDR3 length: 14; CDR3 protein: CASSQARPEDIQYF
V gene: TRBV2; CDR3 length: 13; CDR3 protein: CASSVGQGKGYTF
V gene: TRBV12-3/TRBV12-4; CDR3 length: 14; CDR3 protein: CASRRDNRNYGYTF
V gene: TRBV6-1; CDR3 length: 17; CDR3 protein: CASRLFGGTSSGNTIYF
V gene: TRBV27; CDR3 length: 16; CDR3 protein: CASSFPGTSPGTEAFF
V gene: TRBV12-3/TRBV12-4; CDR3 length: 15; CDR3 protein: CASSPLGQGSLGYTF
V gene: TRBV10-2; CDR3 length: 16; CDR3 protein: CASSEGSGGWKETQYF
V gene: TRBV27; CDR3 length: 15; CDR3 protein: CASSLSYGGSYEQYF